This is a list of T cell receptor beta chains from one sample in a study of a mutant IDH1 vaccine in newly diagnosed glioma. Their cognate antigens are unknown. The repertoire was sequenced with immunoSEQ multiplex PCR; TCRdb's copy has only in-frame clones and lacks some. This sample has 30,000 to 45,000 clones, with roughly four fifths found just once. The specimen was PBMCs, collected from a glioma patient whose treatment included an IDH1 peptide vaccine. These receptor sequences come from a man in his forties with glioma. Both conserved end residues are part of each CDR3. A D gene is named only where the DNA matches it firmly. The size field is filled for only some rows; it gives once, few, many or a size class.

V gene	D gene	clone size	J gene	CDR3 protein	CDR3 DNA
TRBV7-6	TRBD1	NA	TRBJ2-1	CASSSRTGSSYNEQFF	TGTGCCAGCAGCTCACGGACAGGGAGCTCCTACAATGAGCAGTTCTTC
TRBV23-1	TRBD1	NA	TRBJ1-2	CASSPKSGEGTGVYGYTF	TGCGCCAGCAGTCCGAAATCGGGGGAGGGGACAGGGGTTTATGGCTACACCTTC
TRBV2	TRBD1	NA	TRBJ1-1	CASNGGTENTEAFF	TGTGCCAGCAATGGGGGGACAGAGAACACTGAAGCTTTCTTT
TRBV4-1	TRBD1	once	TRBJ1-2	CASSQVGGTGKGPDGYTF	TGCGCCAGCAGCCAAGTTGGCGGGACAGGGAAGGGGCCGGATGGCTACACCTTC
TRBV30	NA	NA	TRBJ1-3	CAWNSGDLSGNTIYF	TGTGCCTGGAACTCAGGGGATCTCTCTGGAAACACCATATATTTT
TRBV18	NA	NA	TRBJ2-3	CASSFSTDTQYF	TGTGCCAGCTCCTTTAGCACAGATACGCAGTATTTT
TRBV6-6	NA	NA	TRBJ1-2	CASSYESGLSYGYTF	TGTGCCAGCAGCTACGAGTCAGGGTTGTCCTATGGCTACACCTTC
TRBV5-4	NA	NA	TRBJ1-4	CASSLGGVSDEKLFF	TGTGCCAGCAGCTTGGGGGGAGTCTCGGATGAAAAACTGTTTTTT
TRBV7-2	TRBD1	NA	TRBJ1-6	CASSLTGSDSPLHF	TGTGCCAGCAGCCTGACAGGGTCCGATTCACCCCTCCACTTT
TRBV27	NA	NA	TRBJ2-1	CATTEGSHNEQFF	TGTGCCACCACAGAGGGGTCTCACAATGAGCAGTTCTTC
TRBV5-1	NA	NA	TRBJ1-5	CASSVGPRGWRSNQPQHF	TGCGCCAGCAGCGTGGGCCCGCGCGGATGGCGGAGCAATCAGCCCCAGCATTTT
TRBV13	NA	NA	TRBJ1-5	CASSLGYNQPQHF	TGTGCCAGCAGCTTAGGGTACAATCAGCCCCAGCATTTT
TRBV11-3	TRBD2	NA	TRBJ2-1	CASSLGGGRATEQFF	TGTGCCAGCAGCTTGGGTGGCGGGAGGGCCACTGAGCAGTTCTTC
TRBV10-1	NA	few	TRBJ1-3	CASSGQAGNTIYF	TGCGCCAGCAGTGGACAGGCTGGAAACACCATATATTTT
TRBV5-1	NA	NA	TRBJ2-1	CASSPRGSRDEQFF	TGCGCCAGCAGCCCCCGTGGTAGCCGGGATGAGCAGTTCTTC
TRBV6-6	NA	NA	TRBJ2-7	CASRTGHSWDEQYF	TGTGCCAGCAGAACCGGCCACTCTTGGGACGAGCAGTACTTC
TRBV28	NA	NA	TRBJ2-7	CATHSPPYEQYF	TGTGCCACACACAGTCCTCCCTACGAGCAGTACTTC
TRBV10-2	NA	few	TRBJ1-5	CASSERQGGWINQPQHF	TGCGCCAGCAGTGAGCGACAAGGGGGGTGGATCAATCAGCCCCAGCATTTT
TRBV9	NA	NA	TRBJ2-1	CASSVRRDNEQFF	TGTGCCAGCAGCGTAAGACGGGACAATGAGCAGTTCTTC
TRBV7-6	NA	few	TRBJ2-1	CASSPRNEQFF	TGTGCCAGCAGCCCCCGCAATGAGCAGTTCTTC
TRBV2	TRBD1	few	TRBJ2-4	CASRKTGTGDIQYF	TGTGCCAGCAGGAAAACCGGGACAGGGGACATTCAGTACTTC
TRBV6-5	TRBD1	few	TRBJ1-1	CASRPTGQNTEAFF	TGTGCCAGCAGACCGACAGGGCAGAACACTGAAGCTTTCTTT